This entry lists 15 T cell receptor beta chains sequenced from one sample in a study of T-cell memory formation after mild COVID-19. TCRdb itself ran the 5' RACE reads through MiXCR, one entry per CDR3 protein. Of about 350,000 distinct CDR3 sequences in the sample, 20% to 25% were seen once. The source material was PBMCs or a T cell subset sorted from them (not recorded which). These receptors all stem from a man aged 18 to 30 who had mild COVID-19 (a few samples of this study predate the infection). Cell type and time point are not known.

This clonotype was counted between two and nine times. This rearrangement joins TRBV21-1 to TRBJ1-3; the table's TRBD1 call for D was not verified on the DNA. TRBV21-1 is a known pseudogene. The CDR3 covers 14 residues. The CDR3 is CASSTRTGGNTIYF. CDR3 sequence (DNA): TGTGCCAGCAGCACCCGGACAGGGGGAAACACCATATATTTT.

V gene TRBV3-1 combines with J gene TRBJ1-6; no firm D call. CDR3 length equals 18 residues. The germline V gene has CDR1 LGHDT and CDR2 YNNKEL (reference sequence). V was clipped by 0 bases and J by 7 bases, with 19 bases between them. The CDR3 here is CASSQEGGISWGNSPLHF. CDR3 coding DNA: TGTGCCAGCAGCCAAGAAGGAGGGATCTCGTGGGGAAATTCACCCCTCCACTTT.

The chain links TRBV10-3 to TRBJ1-2, with D hard to call. Between the trimmed V and J ends, which lost 6 bases and 4 bases, there was a span of 18 bases. The CDR3 runs to 15 residues. Germline CDR1 and CDR2: ENHRY and SYGVKD. The CDR3, as DNA: TGTGCCATCAGGGAATCCGGGAGCGGCAGCTATGGCTACACCTTC. This encodes CAIRESGSGSYGYTF.

The rearrangement joins TRBV6-5 to TRBJ2-7; TRBD2 matches at 12 bases. Germline V CDR1 and CDR2: MNHEY, SVGAGI. This CDR3 comprises 17 residues. The V and J ends lost 6 bases and 5 bases, in that order; junction bases with no gene match: 14. CDR3 sequence: CASSPGLAGGPSHEQYV. The CDR3 region has the DNA TGTGCCAGCAGCCCGGGGCTAGCGGGGGGGCCTTCACACGAGCAGTACGTC.

The chain joins TRBV4-1 to TRBJ1-2; D perhaps matches TRBD1 (6 bases). The CDR3 runs to 18 residues. Germline CDR1 and CDR2: MGHRA and YSYEKL. V lost 3 bases to trimming and J lost 4 bases, with 24 bases between them. CDR3 in DNA: TGCGCCAGCAGCCAGCCCAATCAGGGGCCAAAAGACCTCTATGGCTACACCTTC. It yields the protein CASSQPNQGPKDLYGYTF.

The genes are TRBV7-2 and TRBJ1-1, with a possible D match to TRBD1 (5 bases). This CDR3 comprises 12 residues. The V end lost 5 bases, the J end lost 4 bases, and 8 bases lay between the germline ends. Germline loops: CDR1 SGHTA, CDR2 FQGNSA. CDR3 amino acids: CASSRQLTEAFF. CDR3 DNA: TGTGCCAGCAGCCGACAGCTCACTGAAGCTTTCTTT.

The chain is built from TRBV4-3 and TRBJ1-5; D gene uncertain. This CDR3 spans 13 amino acids. CDR1 is LGHNA and CDR2 is YSLEER in the germline V gene. Trimming left V 5 bases short and J 9 bases short, with 14 bases between. The CDR3: CASSSLLGGPQHF. For the CDR3, the DNA is TGCGCCAGCAGCAGCCTACTAGGCGGGCCCCAGCATTTT.

This chain links TRBV5-1 with TRBJ2-5; no reliable D call. This CDR3 has 13 amino acids. V lost 2 bases and J lost 1, with 6 bases in between. Germline V lookup: CDR1 SGHRS, CDR2 YFSETQ. The CDR3 here is CASSFRFQETQYF. The CDR3 region has the DNA TGCGCCAGCAGCTTTCGGTTCCAAGAGACCCAGTACTTC.

This clonotype was recorded a few times. The chain carries TRBV29-1 and TRBJ2-3; D is unclear. This CDR3 contains 10 residues. V was pared by 7 bases and J by 6 bases, with 8 bases between. Germline CDR1 SQVTM, CDR2 ANQGSEA. CDR3 DNA: TGCAGCGAAGGCTCTGATACGCAGTATTTT. This gives the protein CSEGSDTQYF.

The chain links TRBV21-1 to TRBJ2-3; TRBD2, the table's D call, was not compared with the DNA. TRBV21-1 is flagged as a pseudogene. This CDR3 region has 17 residues. The CDR3 spells CASVGLAGAYGTDTQYF. The CDR3 nucleotides read TGTGCCAGCGTCGGACTAGCGGGGGCCTACGGCACAGATACGCAGTATTTT.

This clonotype was seen only a few times. The chain employs TRBV20-1 and TRBJ2-3; the match to TRBD2 covers 10 bases. The V gene's germline CDR1 is DFQATT and CDR2 SNEGSKA (reference sequence). V gave up 0 bases and J gave up 6 bases; unmatched junction bases: 9. The CDR3 contains 16 residues. DNA of the CDR3: TGCAGTGCTAGAGATCTTACTAGCGGGGCTGGGGATACGCAGTATTTT. Residues: CSARDLTSGAGDTQYF.

V usage is TRBV5-1 and J usage is TRBJ2-1; D is undetermined. Deletions cut 4 bases from V and 2 bases from J, with 16 bases between. Germline V gene data show CDR1 as SGHRS and CDR2 as YFSETQ. CDR3 length: 16 residues. The CDR3 nucleotides read TGCGCCAGCAGCACCCGACGCCTGTCGCCCTACAATGAGCAGTTCTTC. The encoded protein is CASSTRRLSPYNEQFF.

V is TRBV7-2 and J is TRBJ1-2; perhaps TRBD1 as D (6 bases). V lost 4 bases and J lost 3, with 12 bases in between. Germline V gene lookup returns CDR1 SGHTA and CDR2 FQGNSA. The CDR3 has 14 residues. CDR3 sequence reads: CASSWPGQHYGYTF. The DNA for the CDR3 is TGTGCCAGCAGCTGGCCGGGACAACACTATGGCTACACCTTC. Full variable domain (remainder filled in from reference TRBV7-2 and TRBJ1-2): GAGVSQSPSNKVTEKGKDVELRCDPISGHTALYWYRQSLGQGLEFLIYFQGNSAPDKSGLPSDRFSAERTGGSVSTLTIQRTQQEDSAVYLCASSWPGQHYGYTFGSGTRLTVV.

This clonotype occurred a few times. The rearrangement links TRBV7-2 to TRBJ1-5, with TRBD1 as a possible D gene (5 bases). The ends were cut back, 5 bases at V and 5 bases at J, with 10 bases in the middle. Germline CDR1 reads SGHTA; CDR2 reads FQGNSA. The CDR3 contains 13 residues. CDR3 amino acids: CASSRTLDQPQHF. CDR3 in DNA: TGTGCCAGCAGCCGGACATTGGATCAGCCCCAGCATTTT.

This clonotype was counted ten times or more. This rearrangement joins TRBV5-1 to TRBJ1-1, with D possibly being TRBD1 (5 bases). Trimming shortened V by 2 bases and J by 5 bases, and 10 bases separated the two germline ends. From germline, CDR1 is SGHRS and CDR2 YFSETQ. The CDR3 totals 13 residues. The CDR3 region has the DNA TGCGCCAGCAGCTTCCCCGGGGGGACTGAAGCTTTCTTT. It encodes CASSFPGGTEAFF.